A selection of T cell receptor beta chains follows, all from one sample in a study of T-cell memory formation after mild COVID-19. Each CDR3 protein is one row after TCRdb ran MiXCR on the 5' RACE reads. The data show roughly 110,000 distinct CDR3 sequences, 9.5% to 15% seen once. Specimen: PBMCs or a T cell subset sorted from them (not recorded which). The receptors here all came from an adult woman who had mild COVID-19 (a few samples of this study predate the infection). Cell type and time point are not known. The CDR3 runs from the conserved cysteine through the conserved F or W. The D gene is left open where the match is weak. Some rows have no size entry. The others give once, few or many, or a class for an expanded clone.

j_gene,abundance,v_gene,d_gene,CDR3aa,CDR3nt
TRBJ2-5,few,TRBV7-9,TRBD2,CASSLISAGGQDAQYF,TGTGCCAGCAGCTTAATCAGCGCGGGGGGCCAAGATGCCCAGTACTTC
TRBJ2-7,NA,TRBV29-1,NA,CSAGTVGSYEQYF,TGCAGCGCTGGGACGGTCGGGTCCTACGAGCAGTACTTC
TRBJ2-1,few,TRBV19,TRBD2,CASSATSGGAIYNEQFF,TGTGCCAGTAGTGCGACTAGCGGGGGGGCCATCTACAATGAGCAGTTCTTC
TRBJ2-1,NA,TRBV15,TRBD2,CATSDYVAGDYSEQFF,TGTGCCACCAGCGACTATGTAGCGGGGGACTACAGTGAGCAGTTCTTC
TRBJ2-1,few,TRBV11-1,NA,CASSSWDPPGDEQFF,TGTGCCAGCAGCTCTTGGGACCCGCCGGGGGATGAGCAGTTCTTC
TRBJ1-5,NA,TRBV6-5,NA,CASRPRRLGEGNQPQHF,TGTGCCAGCAGGCCCAGGAGATTGGGGGAGGGCAATCAGCCCCAGCATTTT
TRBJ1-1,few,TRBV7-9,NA,CASSLVAGRNTEAFF,TGTGCCAGCAGCTTAGTAGCCGGGAGGAACACTGAAGCTTTCTTT
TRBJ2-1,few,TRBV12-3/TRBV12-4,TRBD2,CASSWTRPEEQFF,TGTGCCAGCAGTTGGACTAGGCCGGAAGAGCAGTTCTTC
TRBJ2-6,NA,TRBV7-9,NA,CASSLVPGANVLTF,TGTGCCAGCAGCTTGGTTCCTGGGGCCAACGTCCTGACTTTC
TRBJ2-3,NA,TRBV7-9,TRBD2,CASSLSGTSTDTQYF,TGTGCCAGCAGTCTTAGCGGGACCTCCACAGATACGCAGTATTTT
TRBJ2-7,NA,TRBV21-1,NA,CATFLNQQYF,TGTGCCACCTTCCTAAATCAGCAGTACTTC
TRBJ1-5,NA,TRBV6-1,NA,CASSVARDSNQPQHF,TGTGCCAGCAGTGTCGCCCGGGACAGCAATCAGCCCCAGCATTTT
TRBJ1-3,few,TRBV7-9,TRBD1,CASSLPWTGRNTIYF,TGTGCCAGCAGCTTACCCTGGACAGGTCGAAACACCATATATTTT
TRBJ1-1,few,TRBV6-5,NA,CASSYRGLRTEAFF,TGTGCCAGCAGTTACCGGGGGCTGCGCACTGAAGCTTTCTTT
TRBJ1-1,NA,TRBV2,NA,CASSGFRAFF,TGTGCCAGCAGTGGGTTTCGAGCTTTCTTT
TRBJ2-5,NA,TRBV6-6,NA,CASSYLGPQETQYF,TGTGCCAGCAGTTACCTGGGACCCCAAGAGACCCAGTACTTC
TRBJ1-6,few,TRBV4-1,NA,CASSQDYTGSSYNSPLHF,TGCGCCAGCAGCCAAGACTACACAGGGAGCTCCTATAATTCACCCCTCCACTTT
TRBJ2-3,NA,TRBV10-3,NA,CAVQGVLTDTQYF,TGTGCCGTCCAAGGGGTACTCACAGATACGCAGTATTTT
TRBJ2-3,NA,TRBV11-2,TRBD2,CASSLYPAGFTDTQYF,TGTGCCAGCAGCTTGTATCCAGCGGGGTTCACAGATACGCAGTATTTT
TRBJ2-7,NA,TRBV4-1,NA,CASSQWGSSYEQYF,TGCGCCAGCAGCCAGTGGGGTAGCTCCTACGAGCAGTACTTC
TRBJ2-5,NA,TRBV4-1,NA,CASSHTPGVQETQYF,TGCGCCAGCAGCCATACCCCGGGGGTACAAGAGACCCAGTACTTC
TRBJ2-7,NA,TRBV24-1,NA,CATSEPGQIYEQYF,TGTGCCACCAGTGAACCTGGACAGATCTACGAGCAGTACTTC
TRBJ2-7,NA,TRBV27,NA,CASSLSGLPSSYEQYF,TGTGCCAGCAGTTTATCTGGACTCCCCAGCTCCTACGAGCAGTACTTC
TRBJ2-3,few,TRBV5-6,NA,CASSLDSGWGTDTQYF,TGTGCCAGCAGCTTGGATAGCGGATGGGGCACAGATACGCAGTATTTT
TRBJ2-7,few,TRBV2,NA,CASRGGRDEQYF,TGTGCCAGCAGGGGGGGCAGGGACGAGCAGTACTTC
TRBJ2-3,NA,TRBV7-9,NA,CASSAGTVLGTDTQYF,TGTGCCAGCAGCGCTGGGACTGTCCTTGGCACAGATACGCAGTATTTT
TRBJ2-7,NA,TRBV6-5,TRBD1,CASSYGTVAYEQYF,TGTGCCAGCAGTTACGGGACAGTTGCCTACGAGCAGTACTTC
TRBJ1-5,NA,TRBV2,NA,CASSFNRDWELYQPQHF,TGTGCCAGCAGTTTTAACAGGGATTGGGAGCTGTATCAGCCCCAGCATTTT
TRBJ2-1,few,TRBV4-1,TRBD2,CASSQEASGLNEQFF,TGCGCCAGCAGCCAAGAGGCTAGCGGGCTCAATGAGCAGTTCTTC
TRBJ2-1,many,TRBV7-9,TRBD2,CASSGGITSGGPHNEQFF,TGTGCCAGCAGCGGAGGCATTACTAGCGGGGGCCCCCACAATGAGCAGTTCTTC
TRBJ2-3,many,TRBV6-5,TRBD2,CASSYSVVRAGGHTDTQYF,TGTGCCAGCAGTTACTCAGTCGTGAGGGCGGGGGGGCACACAGATACGCAGTATTTT
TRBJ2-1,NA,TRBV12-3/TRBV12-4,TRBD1,CASSPTGLGNEQFF,TGTGCCAGCAGTCCGACAGGGCTGGGAAATGAGCAGTTCTTC
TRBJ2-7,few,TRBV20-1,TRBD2,CSATGLAGYEQYF,TGCAGTGCTACGGGACTAGCAGGTTACGAGCAGTACTTC
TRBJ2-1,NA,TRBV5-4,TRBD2,CASSLDSGSSYNEQFF,TGTGCCAGCAGCCTTGATAGCGGGAGCTCCTACAATGAGCAGTTCTTC
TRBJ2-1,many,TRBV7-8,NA,CASSSTYEQFF,TGTGCCAGCAGCTCGACATATGAGCAGTTCTTC
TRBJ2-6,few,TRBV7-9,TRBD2,CASRWGLGGGSGANVLTF,TGTGCCAGCAGATGGGGACTAGGAGGAGGTTCTGGGGCCAACGTCCTGACTTTC
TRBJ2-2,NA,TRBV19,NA,CASSIGITGELFF,TGTGCCAGTAGTATAGGGATCACCGGGGAGCTGTTTTTT
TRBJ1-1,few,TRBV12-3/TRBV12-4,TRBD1,CASTPGTGRAFF,TGTGCCAGCACCCCCGGGACAGGGAGGGCTTTCTTT
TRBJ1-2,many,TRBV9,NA,CASSPFALGSGAGHGYTF,TGTGCCAGCAGCCCCTTTGCTCTAGGATCGGGAGCTGGCCATGGCTACACCTTC
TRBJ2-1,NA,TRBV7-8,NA,CASSSELGLSIEQFF,TGTGCCAGCAGCTCAGAACTTGGGCTTTCTATTGAGCAGTTCTTC
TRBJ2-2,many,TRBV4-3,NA,CASSQFMAGELFF,TGCGCCAGCAGCCAATTCATGGCCGGGGAGCTGTTTTTT
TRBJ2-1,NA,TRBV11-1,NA,CASSLRGVRKDEQFF,TGTGCCAGCAGCTTAAGGGGGGTGAGGAAGGATGAGCAGTTCTTC
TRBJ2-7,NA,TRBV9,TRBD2,CASSVGSSGGYEQYF,TGTGCCAGCAGCGTAGGGTCTAGCGGGGGCTACGAGCAGTACTTC
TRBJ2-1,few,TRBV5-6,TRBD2,CASSPGLAGNEQFF,TGTGCCAGCAGCCCGGGACTAGCAGGGAATGAGCAGTTCTTC
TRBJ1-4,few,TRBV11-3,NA,CASSPGAGDEKLFF,TGTGCCAGCAGCCCGGGAGCGGGGGATGAAAAACTGTTTTTT
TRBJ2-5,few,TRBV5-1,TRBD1,CASSSGRGSGQGWQETQYF,TGCGCCAGCAGCTCGGGACGGGGGTCCGGACAGGGCTGGCAAGAGACCCAGTACTTC
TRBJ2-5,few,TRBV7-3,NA,CASSPGGGTQETQYF,TGTGCCAGCAGCCCCGGAGGCGGGACCCAAGAGACCCAGTACTTC
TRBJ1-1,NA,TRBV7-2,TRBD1,CASSFRQGVVAEAFF,TGTGCCAGCAGCTTTCGACAGGGGGTGGTGGCTGAAGCTTTCTTT
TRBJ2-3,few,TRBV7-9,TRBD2,CASSHTSGKNTDTQYF,TGTGCCAGCAGCCACACTAGCGGGAAGAACACAGATACGCAGTATTTT
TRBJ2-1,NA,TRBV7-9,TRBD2,CASTPDRGREGEQFF,TGTGCCAGCACCCCAGATCGGGGGCGGGAGGGTGAGCAGTTCTTC
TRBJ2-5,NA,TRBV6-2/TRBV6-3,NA,CASSYFDSEQETQYF,TGTGCCAGCAGTTACTTCGACTCTGAACAAGAGACCCAGTACTTC
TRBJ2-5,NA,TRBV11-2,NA,CASSRYDYPAQEETQYF,TGTGCCAGCAGCCGATACGACTATCCGGCCCAGGAAGAGACCCAGTACTTC
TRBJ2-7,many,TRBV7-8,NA,CASSLRGGSYEQYF,TGTGCCAGCAGCTTAAGGGGCGGATCCTACGAGCAGTACTTC
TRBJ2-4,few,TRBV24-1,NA,CATSDPRSEGGAKNIQYF,TGTGCCACCAGTGATCCAAGGAGCGAAGGGGGGGCCAAAAACATTCAGTACTTC